These 2 T cell receptor beta chains came from one sample sequenced in a study of graft-versus-host responses after intestinal transplantation. Here immunoSEQ multiplex PCR was the method, and the copy in TCRdb shows in-frame clones only, minus some. The sample comprises around 43,000 clones, over 75% of which are singletons, and nearly 4.5% rests with the top ten. This specimen was PBMCs, taken 524 days after transplant. Receptors were obtained from a human patient who received an intestinal transplant, so some T cells may come from the graft donor.

The chain recombines TRBV6-5 with TRBJ1-2; tentative D call: TRBD1 (5 bases). The CDR3 extends over 15 amino acids. V was cut by 0 bases and J by 6 bases, with 14 bases left in between. From germline, CDR1 is MNHEY and CDR2 SVGAGI. The CDR3 reads CASSYSRDRSDGYTF. In nucleotides, the CDR3 is TGTGCCAGCAGTTACTCACGCGACAGATCCGATGGCTACACCTTC.

The rearrangement uses TRBV4-2 and TRBJ2-5, with 8 bases identical to TRBD2. The germline CDR1 and CDR2 sequences are LGHNA and YNFKEQ. This CDR3 contains 16 residues. J gave up 1 base and V 1 base, and 5 bases lay outside the gene matches. The CDR3 region is CASSQGTGGSQETQYF. Written as DNA, the CDR3 is TGTGCCAGCAGCCAAGGGACGGGGGGGTCCCAAGAGACCCAGTACTTC.